The 11 T cell receptor beta chains below come from one sample, sequenced in a study of molecular identifiers for immune sequencing clone quantification. TCRdb itself ran the PCR reads through MiXCR, one entry per CDR3 protein. Of about half a million distinct CDR3 sequences listed, 20% to 25% were seen once; the top ten hold about 0.84%. Sequenced material: naive CD8+ T cells from blood, with Jurkat cell RNA spiked in. Subset of the sample: FACS-sorted CD8+CD4-CCR7+CD45RA+ naive T cells. The receptors were gathered from a human donor in good health. Some libraries in this study had Jurkat cell RNA spiked in.

There are a few counts of this clonotype. V gene TRBV5-8 combines with J gene TRBJ2-7; TRBD1 aligns across 8 bases. Trimming removed 3 bases from V and 0 bases from J; junction bases left unmatched: 8. The CDR3 contains 16 residues. Germline assignment: CDR1 SGHTS and CDR2 YDEGEE. The CDR3 protein is CASSSGRDRRSYEQYF. The CDR3 coding sequence is TGTGCCAGCAGCTCAGGTAGGGACAGGCGCTCCTACGAGCAGTACTTC.

The gene calls are TRBV7-6 and TRBJ2-7; D unresolved. V was pared by 2 bases and J by 4 bases, with 9 bases between. CDR1 SGHVS and CDR2 FNYEAQ come from the germline V gene. This CDR3 comprises 13 residues. CDR3 loop: CASSLQDGYEQYF. The CDR3 bases are TGTGCCAGCAGCTTACAGGATGGGTACGAGCAGTACTTC.

This clonotype has a handful of counts. This chain links TRBV5-4 with TRBJ2-7, with 8 bases identical to TRBD1. The CDR3 has 14 amino acids. CDR1 is SGHNT, CDR2 YYREEE, per germline (reference sequence). V gave up 6 bases and J gave up 6 bases; unmatched junction bases: 11. The CDR3 sequence: CASNYHGTGGEQYF. In DNA form, the CDR3 reads TGTGCCAGCAACTATCACGGGACAGGCGGCGAGCAGTACTTC.

This clonotype was found many times. The chain links TRBV20-1 to TRBJ1-5, with 7 bases fitting TRBD1. The CDR3 consists of 15 residues. The V gene's germline CDR1 is DFQATT and CDR2 SNEGSKA (reference sequence). The ends lost 1 base at V and 0 bases at J; junction bases unmatched: 3. CDR3 region: CSARVGQYSNQPQHF. The CDR3 DNA reads as TGCAGTGCTAGAGTGGGACAGTATAGCAATCAGCCCCAGCATTTT.

The chain links TRBV4-1 to TRBJ1-5; no reliable D call. The CDR3 totals 15 residues. The V end lost 1 base, the J end lost 1 base, and 8 bases lay between the germline ends. Looked up from germline, CDR1 is MGHRA and CDR2 is YSYEKL. CDR3 protein: CASSQVLQSNQPQHF. Written as DNA, the CDR3 is TGCGCCAGCAGCCAAGTTTTACAGAGCAATCAGCCCCAGCATTTT.

This clonotype was counted a few times. V and J are TRBV27 and TRBJ1-5; D is perhaps TRBD1 (6 bases). CDR3 size: 14 residues. Germline V gives CDR1 MNHEY, CDR2 SMNVEV (reference sequence). V dropped 7 bases and J dropped 2 bases, with 12 bases sitting between them. For the CDR3, the DNA is TGTGCCAGCAAACAGGGTCTTGGCAATCAGCCCCAGCATTTT. Translation: CASKQGLGNQPQHF.

This clonotype appeared a few times. The V and J genes are TRBV5-6 and TRBJ1-1; D ambiguous. Trimming stripped 3 bases from V and 6 bases from J, with 12 bases between. Germline V CDR1 and CDR2: SGHDT, YYEEEE. This CDR3 contains 13 residues. DNA for the CDR3: TGTGCCAGCAGCTCGGGGAGGAAGCCTGAAGCTTTCTTT. This translates into CASSSGRKPEAFF. The whole variable domain, remainder taken from reference TRBV5-6 and TRBJ1-1, is DAGVTQSPTHLIKTRGQQVTLRCSPKSGHDTVSWYQQALGQGPQFIFQYYEEEERQRGNFPDRFSGHQFPNYSSELNVNALLLGDSALYLCASSSGRKPEAFFGQGTRLTVV.

This clonotype was detected only a few times. The rearrangement links TRBV5-3 to TRBJ1-1, with 11 bases identical to TRBD1. TRBV5-3 is designated an ORF whose function remains uncertain. The junction had 4 bases not matched to a gene; V was cut back by 8 bases and J by 4 bases. This CDR3 is built from 13 residues. The CDR3 bases are TGTGCCAGCACCGGGACAGGGGGCACTGAAGCTTTCTTT. Translation: CASTGTGGTEAFF.

This clonotype has ten or more counts. The CDR3 is CASSPTGNSNQPQHF. The CDR3 region has the DNA TGCGCCAGCAGCCCAACAGGTAATAGCAATCAGCCCCAGCATTTT. V is TRBV4-3 and J is TRBJ1-5, with D possibly matching TRBD1 (5 bases). There are 15 residues in the CDR3. The ends were cut back, 4 bases at V and 0 bases at J, with 10 bases in the middle. Looked up from germline, CDR1 is LGHNA and CDR2 is YSLEER.

This clonotype has at least ten counts. This sequence joins TRBV20-1 and TRBJ2-3, with a possible D match to TRBD1 (6 bases). The germline V and J ends were trimmed by 1 base and 6 bases, with 14 bases remaining between them. CDR1 is DFQATT, CDR2 SNEGSKA, per germline (reference sequence). The CDR3 length is 14 residues. The CDR3 loop is CSARGGLAPDTQYF. In DNA, the CDR3 is TGCAGTGCTAGAGGGGGGCTTGCACCCGATACGCAGTATTTT.

This clonotype was found many times. CDR3: CASSELRLAGELFF. The CDR3 region has the DNA TGTGCCAGCAGTGAACTTAGGTTGGCCGGGGAGCTGTTTTTT. V gene TRBV6-1 combines with J gene TRBJ2-2; no reliable D call. CDR3 length: 14 residues. Deletions cut 2 bases from V and 6 bases from J, with 10 bases between. The germline V gene has CDR1 MNHNS and CDR2 SASEGT.